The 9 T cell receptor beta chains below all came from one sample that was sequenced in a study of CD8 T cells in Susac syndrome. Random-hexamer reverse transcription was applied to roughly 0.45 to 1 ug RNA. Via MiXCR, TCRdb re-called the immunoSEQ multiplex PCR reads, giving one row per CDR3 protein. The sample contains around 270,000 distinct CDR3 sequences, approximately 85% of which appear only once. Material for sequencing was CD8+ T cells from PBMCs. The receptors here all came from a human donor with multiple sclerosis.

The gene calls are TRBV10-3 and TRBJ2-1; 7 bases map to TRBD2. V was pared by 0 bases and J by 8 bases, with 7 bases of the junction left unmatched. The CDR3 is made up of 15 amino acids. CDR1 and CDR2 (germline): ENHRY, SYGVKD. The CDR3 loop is CAISESSGVLDEQFF. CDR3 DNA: TGTGCCATCAGTGAGTCCAGCGGGGTTTTGGATGAGCAGTTCTTC.

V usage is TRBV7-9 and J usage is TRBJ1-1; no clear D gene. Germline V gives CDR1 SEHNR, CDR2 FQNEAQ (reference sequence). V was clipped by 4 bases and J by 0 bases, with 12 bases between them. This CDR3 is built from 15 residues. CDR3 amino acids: CASSWLDGMNTEAFF. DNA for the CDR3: TGTGCCAGCAGCTGGTTGGACGGAATGAACACTGAAGCTTTCTTT.

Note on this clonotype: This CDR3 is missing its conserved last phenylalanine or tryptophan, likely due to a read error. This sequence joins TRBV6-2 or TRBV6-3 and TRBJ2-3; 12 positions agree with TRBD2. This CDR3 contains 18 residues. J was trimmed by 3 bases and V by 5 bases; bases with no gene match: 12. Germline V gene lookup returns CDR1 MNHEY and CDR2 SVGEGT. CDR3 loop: CASSQRNLAGGPTDTQYC. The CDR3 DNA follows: TGTGCCAGCAGTCAGCGGAACCTAGCGGGAGGGCCGACAGATACGCAGTATTGT.

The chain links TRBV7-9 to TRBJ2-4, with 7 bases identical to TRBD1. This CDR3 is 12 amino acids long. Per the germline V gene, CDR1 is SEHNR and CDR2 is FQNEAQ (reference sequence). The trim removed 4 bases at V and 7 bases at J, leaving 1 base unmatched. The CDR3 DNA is TGTGCCAGCAGCTCGGGACAGAACATTCAGTACTTC. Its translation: CASSSGQNIQYF.

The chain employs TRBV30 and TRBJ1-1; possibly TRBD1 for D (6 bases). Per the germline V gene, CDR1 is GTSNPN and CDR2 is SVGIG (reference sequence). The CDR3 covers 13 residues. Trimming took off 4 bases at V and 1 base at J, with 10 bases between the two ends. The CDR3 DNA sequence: TGTGCCTGGACCCAGGGGCGGAACACTGAAGCTTTCTTT. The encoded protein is CAWTQGRNTEAFF.

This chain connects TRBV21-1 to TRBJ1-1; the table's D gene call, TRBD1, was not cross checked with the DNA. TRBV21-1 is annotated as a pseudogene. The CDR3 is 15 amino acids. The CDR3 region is CASSKEVRENTEAFF. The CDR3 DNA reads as TGTGCCAGCAGCAAAGAGGTCAGGGAGAACACTGAAGCTTTCTTT.

The CDR3 DNA reads as TGTGCCAGCAGCCCGGCCACTAGCGGGAGGTCCGGGGAGCTGTTTTTT. The encoded protein is CASSPATSGRSGELFF. The J gene is TRBJ2-2, the V gene TRBV7-9; the match to TRBD2 covers 12 bases. The CDR3 has 16 residues. V dropped 5 bases and J dropped 6; count of bases not matched to a gene: 7. Germline V gene lookup returns CDR1 SEHNR and CDR2 FQNEAQ (reference sequence).

CDR3 region: CASSYTPGGRESTDTQYF. The CDR3 DNA is TGTGCCAGCAGTTACACCCCGGGGGGTCGGGAGAGCACAGATACGCAGTATTTT. V is TRBV6-5 and J is TRBJ2-3; TRBD2 matches at 7 bases. With 2 bases clipped from V and 0 bases from J, the junction kept 11 bases outside the gene matches. Germline V gene data show CDR1 as MNHEY and CDR2 as SVGAGI. The length of the CDR3 is 18 residues.

This chain's CDR3 is CASSDRTGNIYGYTF. The CDR3 nucleotides are TGTGCCAGCAGTGACAGGACAGGGAATATCTATGGCTACACCTTC. This chain links TRBV2 with TRBJ1-2; 8 bases agree with TRBD1. CDR1 and CDR2 from the germline V gene are SNHLY and FYNNEI. V trimming: 3 bases; J trimming: 4 bases; junction bases outside the gene matches: 7. The CDR3 covers 15 residues.